This TCR beta chain came from a study of T cell changes during pregnancy in multiple sclerosis. This CDR3 is 17 amino acids long. Germline V CDR1 and CDR2: SSHAT, FNYEAQ (reference sequence). J was trimmed by 5 bases and V by 1 base; bases with no gene match: 10. Sequencing used immunoSEQ multiplex PCR; TCRdb keeps in-frame clones, though not all of them. The table has around 35,000 clones, more than 85% seen once. The sequence was obtained from a female donor with multiple sclerosis, enrolled in a pregnancy study. The chain combines TRBV7-7 with TRBJ2-2; 7 bases match TRBD2. The material was CD4+ T cells from peripheral blood mononuclear cells, obtained in the second trimester of pregnancy. The CDR3 nucleotides are TGTGCCAGCAGCTTAGTCCCCCTAGGGGAGGGAACCGGGGAGCTGTTTTTT. Translating gives CASSLVPLGEGTGELFF.